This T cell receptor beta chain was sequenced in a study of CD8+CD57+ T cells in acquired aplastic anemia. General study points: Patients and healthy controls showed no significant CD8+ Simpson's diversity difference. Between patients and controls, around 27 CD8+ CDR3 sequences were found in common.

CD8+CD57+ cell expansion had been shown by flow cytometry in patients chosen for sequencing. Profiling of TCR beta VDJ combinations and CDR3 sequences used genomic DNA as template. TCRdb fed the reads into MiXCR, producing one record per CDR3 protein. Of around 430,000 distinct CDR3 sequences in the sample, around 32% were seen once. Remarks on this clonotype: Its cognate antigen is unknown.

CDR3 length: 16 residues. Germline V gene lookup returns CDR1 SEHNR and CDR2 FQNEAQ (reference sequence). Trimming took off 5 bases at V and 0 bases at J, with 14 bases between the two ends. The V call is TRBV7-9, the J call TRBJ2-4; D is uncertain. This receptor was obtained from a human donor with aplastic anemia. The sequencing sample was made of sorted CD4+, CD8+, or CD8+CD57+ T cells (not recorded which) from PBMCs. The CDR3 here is CASSRRQLEAKNIQYF. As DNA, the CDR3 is TGTGCCAGCAGCCGGAGACAATTAGAAGCCAAAAACATTCAGTACTTC.